This TCR beta chain was recovered during a study of blood T cell repertoires in COVID-19. The assay was immunoSEQ multiplex PCR, and TCRdb's table has in-frame clones only and misses some. Among more than 200,000 clones listed, 80% to 85% were seen once. With 5 bases removed from V and 2 bases from J, the gap between germline ends came to 16 bases. The germline V gene has CDR1 SGHRS and CDR2 YFSETQ. This CDR3 has 15 amino acids. The chain uses TRBV5-1 and TRBJ2-5; D may be TRBD1 (7 bases). The clonotype originates from a woman aged 80 or over with COVID-19, enrolled during active disease. The sample comprised peripheral blood. The CDR3 DNA reads as TGCGCCAGCAGTTTGCCGACAGGGACTCAAGAGACCCAGTACTTC. This encodes CASSLPTGTQETQYF.